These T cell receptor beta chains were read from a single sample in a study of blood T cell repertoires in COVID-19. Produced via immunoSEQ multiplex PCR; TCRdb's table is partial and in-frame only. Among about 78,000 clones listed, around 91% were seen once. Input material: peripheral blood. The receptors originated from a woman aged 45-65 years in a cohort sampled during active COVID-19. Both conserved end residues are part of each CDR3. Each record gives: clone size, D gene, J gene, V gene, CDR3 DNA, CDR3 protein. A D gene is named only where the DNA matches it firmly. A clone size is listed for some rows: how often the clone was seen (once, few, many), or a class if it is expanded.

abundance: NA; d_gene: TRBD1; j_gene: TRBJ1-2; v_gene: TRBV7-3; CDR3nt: TGTGCCAGCAGCCCAATGCCAGGGGGCTATGGCTACACCTTC; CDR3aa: CASSPMPGGYGYTF
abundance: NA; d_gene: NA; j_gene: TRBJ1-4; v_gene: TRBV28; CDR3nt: TGTGCCAGCAGGCCAGGGAATCTTGAGGAAAAACTGTTTTTT; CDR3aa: CASRPGNLEEKLFF
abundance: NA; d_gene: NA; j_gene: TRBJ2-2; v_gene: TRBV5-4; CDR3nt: TGTGCCAGCAGACCCCCGGGGAACACGCGCACCGGGGAGCTGTTTTTT; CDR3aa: CASRPPGNTRTGELFF
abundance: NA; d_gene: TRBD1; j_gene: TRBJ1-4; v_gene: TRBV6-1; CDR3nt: TGTGCCAGCAGTGAATTAGAGGGGACAGGGGACGAAAAACTGTTTTTT; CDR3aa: CASSELEGTGDEKLFF
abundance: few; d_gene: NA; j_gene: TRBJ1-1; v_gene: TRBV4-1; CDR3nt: TGCGCCAGCAGCCAAGATCAGGGCCGGAACACTGAAGCTTTCTTT; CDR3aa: CASSQDQGRNTEAFF
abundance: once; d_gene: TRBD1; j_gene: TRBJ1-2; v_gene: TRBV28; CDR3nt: TGTGCCAGCAGTTTCTACAGGGGGTGGAACTATGGCTACACCTTC; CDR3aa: CASSFYRGWNYGYTF
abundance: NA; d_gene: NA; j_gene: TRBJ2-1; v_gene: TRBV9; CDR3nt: TGTGCCAGCAGCGTAGGCCCCGGGATTTACAATGAGCAGTTCTTC; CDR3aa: CASSVGPGIYNEQFF
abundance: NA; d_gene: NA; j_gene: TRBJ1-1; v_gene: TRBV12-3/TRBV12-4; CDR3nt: TGTGCCAGCAGTCCCCCCGCAGGGCAAGCTTTCTTT; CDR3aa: CASSPPAGQAFF
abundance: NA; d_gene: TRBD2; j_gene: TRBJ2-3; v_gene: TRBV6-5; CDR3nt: TGTGCCAGCAGTCAGCTGGGGGGGTACACAGATACGCAGTATTTT; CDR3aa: CASSQLGGYTDTQYF
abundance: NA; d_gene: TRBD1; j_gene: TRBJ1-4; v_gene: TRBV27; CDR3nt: TGTGCCAGCAGTCAGGACAGGGGAGGCGAAAAACTGTTTTTT; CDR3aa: CASSQDRGGEKLFF
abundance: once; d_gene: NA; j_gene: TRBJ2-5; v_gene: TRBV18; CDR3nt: TGTGCCAGCTCACCTGAGGAGACCCAGTACTTC; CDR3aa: CASSPEETQYF
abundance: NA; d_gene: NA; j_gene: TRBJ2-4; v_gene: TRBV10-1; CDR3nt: TGCGCCAGCAGTGAGTCGGCGGATCTAGCCAAAAACATTCAGTACTTC; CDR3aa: CASSESADLAKNIQYF
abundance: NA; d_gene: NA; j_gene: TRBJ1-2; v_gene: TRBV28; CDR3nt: TGTGCCAGCAGTGGAAAGTTTCGGGCGGGAGGCTACACCTTC; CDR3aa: CASSGKFRAGGYTF
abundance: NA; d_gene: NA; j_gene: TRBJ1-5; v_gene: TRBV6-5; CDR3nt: TGTGCCAGCAGTTCTATTACCCGACAGCCCAATCAGCCCCAGCATTTT; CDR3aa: CASSSITRQPNQPQHF
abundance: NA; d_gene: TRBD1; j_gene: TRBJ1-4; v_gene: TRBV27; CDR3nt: TGTGCCAGCAGTCCGACAGGGGCCAATGAAAAACTGTTTTTT; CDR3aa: CASSPTGANEKLFF
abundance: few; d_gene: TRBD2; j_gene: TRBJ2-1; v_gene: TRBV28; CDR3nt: TGTGCCAGCAGTACCAGGACTAGCGGGCGGTTCAATGAGCAGTTCTTC; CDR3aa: CASSTRTSGRFNEQFF